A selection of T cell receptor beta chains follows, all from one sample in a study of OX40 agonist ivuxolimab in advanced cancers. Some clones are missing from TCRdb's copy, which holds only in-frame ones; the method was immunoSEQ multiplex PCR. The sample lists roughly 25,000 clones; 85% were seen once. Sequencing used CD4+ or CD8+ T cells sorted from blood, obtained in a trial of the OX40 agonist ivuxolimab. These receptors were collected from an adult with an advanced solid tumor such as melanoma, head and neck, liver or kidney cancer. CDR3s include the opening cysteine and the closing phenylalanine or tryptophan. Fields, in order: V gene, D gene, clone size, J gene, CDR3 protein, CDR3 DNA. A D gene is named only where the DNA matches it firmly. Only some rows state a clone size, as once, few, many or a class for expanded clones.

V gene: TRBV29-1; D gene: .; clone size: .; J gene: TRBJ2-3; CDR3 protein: CSVEDPFGQGTTDTQYF; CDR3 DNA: TGCAGCGTTGAAGATCCTTTCGGGCAGGGTACCACAGATACGCAGTATTTT
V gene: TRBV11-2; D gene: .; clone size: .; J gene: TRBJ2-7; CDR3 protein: CASSPHAGTYEQYF; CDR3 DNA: TGTGCCAGCAGCCCGCACGCGGGTACCTACGAGCAGTACTTC
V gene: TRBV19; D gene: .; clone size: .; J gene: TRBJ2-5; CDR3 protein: CASSIWQQETQYF; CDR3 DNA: TGTGCCAGTAGTATATGGCAGCAAGAGACCCAGTACTTC
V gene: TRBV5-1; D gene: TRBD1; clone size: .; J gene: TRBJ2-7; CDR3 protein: CASSTDRGQYEQYF; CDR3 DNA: TGCGCCAGCAGCACGGACAGGGGTCAGTACGAGCAGTACTTC
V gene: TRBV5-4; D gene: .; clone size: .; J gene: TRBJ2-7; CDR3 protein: CASSLSTATAYEQYF; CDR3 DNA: TGTGCCAGCAGCCTTAGCACAGCGACCGCTTACGAGCAGTACTTC
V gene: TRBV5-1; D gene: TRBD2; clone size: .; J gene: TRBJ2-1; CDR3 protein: CASSSSPGGGVQSSYNEQFF; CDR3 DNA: TGCGCCAGCAGCTCTAGCCCGGGCGGGGGAGTTCAGAGCTCCTACAATGAGCAGTTCTTC
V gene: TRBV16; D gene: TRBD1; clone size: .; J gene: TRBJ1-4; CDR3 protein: CASSRGTGEKLFF; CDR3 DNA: TGTGCCAGCAGCAGAGGGACAGGGGAAAAACTGTTTTTT
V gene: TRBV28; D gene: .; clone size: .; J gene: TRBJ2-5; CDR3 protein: CASSLRGYQETQYF; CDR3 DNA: TGTGCCAGCAGTTTGAGGGGGTACCAAGAGACCCAGTACTTC
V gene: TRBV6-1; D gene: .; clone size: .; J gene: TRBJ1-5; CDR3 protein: CASSELKGQPQHF; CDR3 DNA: TGTGCCAGCAGTGAATTAAAGGGGCAGCCCCAGCATTTT
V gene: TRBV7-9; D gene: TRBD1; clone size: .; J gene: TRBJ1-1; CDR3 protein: CASSDSDRGGTEAFF; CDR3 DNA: TGTGCCAGCAGCGACTCCGACAGGGGAGGTACTGAAGCTTTCTTT
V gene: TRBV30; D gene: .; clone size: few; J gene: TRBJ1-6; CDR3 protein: CAWSAGIGDSPLHF; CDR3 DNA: TGTGCCTGGAGTGCGGGAATCGGGGATTCACCCCTCCACTTT